This is a list of T cell receptor beta chains from one sample in a study of T cells after yellow fever vaccination. TCRdb used MiXCR to reprocess the 5' RACE reads, holding one entry per CDR3 protein. The sample includes hundreds of thousands of distinct CDR3 sequences, roughly a sixth of them seen just once. Specimen: PBMCs, collected less than 6 days after the first yellow fever vaccination. These receptors were collected from a young man who received the YFV17D yellow fever vaccine. CDR3s include the opening cysteine and the closing phenylalanine or tryptophan. The D gene is left open where the match is weak. The size entry is marked missing in some rows and otherwise reads once, few, many or a size class.

TRBV19,few,TRBJ2-5,-,CASSVGARAETQYF,TGTGCCAGTAGTGTCGGGGCCAGGGCGGAGACCCAGTACTTC
TRBV5-1,many,TRBJ2-5,TRBD2,CASSLARLAGGETQYF,TGCGCCAGCAGCTTGGCCCGTCTAGCGGGGGGAGAGACCCAGTACTTC
TRBV7-9,few,TRBJ2-1,TRBD1,CASSPYPGTGINEQFF,TGTGCCAGCAGCCCGTACCCCGGGACAGGGATCAATGAGCAGTTCTTC
TRBV5-1,many,TRBJ1-1,TRBD1,CASSNTGGSTEAFF,TGCGCCAGCAGCAATACAGGGGGATCCACTGAAGCTTTCTTT
TRBV10-3,few,TRBJ2-3,-,CAIRGQSTDTQYF,TGTGCCATCAGGGGACAAAGCACAGATACGCAGTATTTT
TRBV3-1,few,TRBJ2-5,TRBD1,CASSQKPRQGSGETQYF,TGTGCCAGCAGCCAAAAACCCCGACAGGGTTCGGGGGAGACCCAGTACTTC
TRBV11-2,few,TRBJ1-1,-,CASSKSDGNTEAFF,TGTGCCAGCAGCAAAAGTGACGGGAACACTGAAGCTTTCTTT
TRBV12-3/TRBV12-4,-,TRBJ1-4,-,CASSPQGINEKLFF,TGTGCCAGCAGTCCGCAAGGGATTAATGAAAAACTGTTTTTT
TRBV18,-,TRBJ1-4,TRBD1,CASSQRTGENEKLFF,TGTGCCAGCTCACAAAGGACAGGAGAAAATGAAAAACTGTTTTTT
TRBV29-1,-,TRBJ2-5,TRBD2,CSGADTSGQETQYF,TGCAGCGGGGCAGATACTAGCGGCCAAGAGACCCAGTACTTC
TRBV6-1,few,TRBJ1-1,-,CASNPGRANTEAFF,TGTGCCAGCAACCCGGGGAGGGCGAACACTGAAGCTTTCTTT
TRBV27,-,TRBJ1-2,TRBD1,CASRVQGSNYGYTF,TGTGCCAGCCGAGTACAGGGGTCTAACTATGGCTACACCTTC
TRBV5-1,few,TRBJ2-3,TRBD2,CASSLWTSGSTDTQYF,TGCGCCAGCAGCTTGTGGACTAGCGGGTCAACAGATACGCAGTATTTT
TRBV5-5,many,TRBJ1-1,-,CASSSHGTEAFF,TGTGCCAGCAGCTCTCACGGTACCGAAGCTTTCTTT
TRBV7-2,few,TRBJ2-2,-,CASSFGWDTGELFF,TGTGCCAGCAGCTTTGGCTGGGACACCGGGGAGCTGTTTTTT
TRBV7-9,few,TRBJ1-5,-,CASSWGGGEQPQHF,TGTGCCAGCAGCTGGGGCGGGGGAGAACAGCCCCAGCATTTT
TRBV5-4,few,TRBJ2-3,TRBD2,CASSFGRGGDTQYF,TGTGCCAGCAGCTTCGGGCGGGGAGGGGATACGCAGTATTTT
TRBV5-6,-,TRBJ2-2,TRBD2,CASRLAPSGGNTGELFF,TGTGCCAGCAGGCTGGCCCCTAGCGGGGGGAACACCGGGGAGCTGTTTTTT
TRBV18,-,TRBJ1-2,TRBD1,CASSPPARGGKNYGYTF,TGTGCCAGCTCACCACCGGCCAGGGGGGGAAAAAACTATGGCTACACCTTC
TRBV10-1,-,TRBJ1-5,-,CATPAPEQGAPASNQPQHF,TGCGCCACGCCCGCCCCGGAACAGGGCGCCCCGGCAAGCAATCAGCCCCAGCATTTT
TRBV5-6,-,TRBJ1-2,-,CASSLVGGGQSEDGYTF,TGTGCCAGCAGCTTGGTAGGGGGTGGTCAGTCGGAGGATGGCTACACCTTC
TRBV29-1,-,TRBJ2-2,-,CSVEESGGGELFF,TGCAGCGTTGAAGAATCGGGTGGCGGGGAGCTGTTTTTT
TRBV7-2,few,TRBJ2-3,-,CASSLLGPADTQYF,TGTGCCAGCAGCTTACTGGGTCCGGCAGATACGCAGTATTTT
TRBV19,-,TRBJ2-1,-,CASSIADPSSYNEQFF,TGTGCCAGTAGTATAGCGGATCCAAGCTCCTACAATGAGCAGTTCTTC
TRBV19,few,TRBJ1-1,-,CASSIGADTEAFF,TGTGCCAGTAGTATTGGGGCAGACACTGAAGCTTTCTTT
TRBV10-3,-,TRBJ2-5,TRBD2,CASLRLAQETQYF,TGTGCCTCGCTCCGACTAGCCCAAGAGACCCAGTACTTC
TRBV11-2,few,TRBJ2-3,TRBD2,CASSSGPRAGGPTDTQYF,TGTGCCAGCAGCTCCGGCCCCAGAGCGGGGGGCCCCACAGATACGCAGTATTTT